The entry below describes one T cell receptor beta chain. Source study methods: Scientists estimated how many nucleated cells there were by amplifying reference gene primers. Here immunoSEQ multiplex PCR was the method, and the copy in TCRdb shows in-frame clones only, minus some. Clone size and V and J calls were adopted from that table, with D and trimming inferred from the DNA. The profile shows 80,000 to 95,000 clones, roughly 76% of them singletons. The CDR3 loop spans 13 amino acids. CDR1 is LNHDA, CDR2 SQIVND, per germline (reference sequence). V was trimmed by 4 bases and J by 2 bases, leaving 6 bases between them. The entry originates in a study of blood T cell repertoires in COVID-19. Across the study: COVID-19 samples, acute and convalescent, were from the United States, Italy and Spain. Sources were T cells, B-cell-depleted T cells, or PBMCs; the material itself was cDNA or gDNA.

The sequencing sample was made of peripheral blood. The chain links TRBV19 to TRBJ1-3; maybe TRBD1 (5 bases). The clonotype comes from a woman of 80 years or more with active or convalescent COVID-19. Here the CDR3 reads CASSTGTGNTIYF. The CDR3 nucleotides read TGTGCCAGTAGTACAGGGACTGGAAACACCATATATTTT. The full variable domain, its missing parts supplied by reference TRBV19 and TRBJ1-3, is DGGITQSPKYLFRKEGQNVTLSCEQNLNHDAMYWYRQDPGQGLRLIYYSQIVNDFQKGDIAEGYSVSREKKESFPLTVTSAQKNPTAFYLCASSTGTGNTIYFGEGSWLTVV.